A single sample is the source of the 20 T cell receptor beta chains below, sequenced in a study of response to subunit inactivated influenza vaccine. Each CDR3 protein is one row after TCRdb ran MiXCR on the RT-PCR reads. The table shows fewer than 750,000 distinct CDR3 sequences, with around 15% occurring only once. The sample in question was PBMCs from blood, obtained 11 to 12 days after vaccination. The receptors here all came from a man between 50 and 59 years old who received an inactivated influenza vaccine.

As DNA, the CDR3 is TGTGCCAGCAGTTCCGCGATCACATTCAACGAGCAGTACTTC. Its translation: CASSSAITFNEQYF. The V and J genes are TRBV12-3 or TRBV12-4 and TRBJ2-7; D unclear. This CDR3 comprises 14 residues. Trimming cost V 4 bases and J 5 bases, with 15 bases left between them.

The sample holds a few counts of this clonotype. The J gene is TRBJ2-5, the V gene TRBV20-1; 7 bases are a match to TRBD1. The CDR3 consists of 13 residues. Germline V CDR1 and CDR2: DFQATT, SNEGSKA (reference sequence). With V trimmed by 5 bases and J by 5 bases, 8 bases remained unmatched. The CDR3 DNA sequence: TGCAGTGCTCTACAGGGGCCACAGGAGACCCAGTACTTC. Translated, it gives CSALQGPQETQYF.

This clonotype was picked up many times. The V gene is TRBV28, the J gene TRBJ1-4; D call uncertain. The CDR3 sequence is 15 residues long. The germline CDR1 and CDR2 sequences are MDHEN and SYDVKM. Trimming cost V 2 bases and J 0 bases, with 7 bases left between them. The CDR3 DNA reads TGTGCCAGCAGTTTAGCGCGCGCAACTAATGAAAAACTGTTTTTT. This translates into CASSLARATNEKLFF.

V is TRBV10-3 and J is TRBJ2-7, with 10 bases aligning to TRBD1. Germline V gene data show CDR1 as ENHRY and CDR2 as SYGVKD. With V trimmed by 6 bases and J by 5 bases, 7 bases remained unmatched. The CDR3 contains 14 residues. DNA of the CDR3: TGTGCCATCAGGACAGGGGGCGAAAGAAACGAGCAGTACTTC. This sequence encodes CAIRTGGERNEQYF.

This clonotype was seen more than once but under ten times. The rearrangement links TRBV7-9 to TRBJ2-3; the D gene is possibly TRBD1 (5 bases). Germline values: CDR1 SEHNR, CDR2 FQNEAQ (reference sequence). The CDR3 is made up of 15 amino acids. V was shortened by 2 bases and J by 0 bases, with 9 bases between the two germline ends. This CDR3 is CASSLRGPSTDTQYF. The CDR3 DNA reads as TGTGCCAGCAGCTTAAGGGGTCCGAGCACAGATACGCAGTATTTT.

There are a few counts of this clonotype. The rearrangement links TRBV7-9 to TRBJ2-5; 13 bases line up with TRBD2. The CDR3 totals 16 residues. Trimming removed 1 base from V and 5 bases from J; junction bases left unmatched: 4. The germline gives CDR1 SEHNR, CDR2 FQNEAQ (reference sequence). The CDR3 region has the DNA TGTGCCAGCAGCTTAGGGACTAGCGGGGGAAAGGAGACCCAGTACTTC. Its protein product is CASSLGTSGGKETQYF.

V and J are TRBV19 and TRBJ2-2; 12 bases are a match to TRBD2. J lost 2 bases, V lost 6 bases, and 1 base had no gene match. The CDR3 length is 15 residues. Germline V lookup: CDR1 LNHDA, CDR2 SQIVND (reference sequence). CDR3 loop: CASSGLAGNTGELFF. CDR3 DNA: TGTGCCAGTAGCGGACTAGCGGGAAACACCGGGGAGCTGTTTTTT. Full variable domain (rest looked up from reference TRBV19 and TRBJ2-2): DGGITQSPKYLFRKEGQNVTLSCEQNLNHDAMYWYRQDPGQGLRLIYYSQIVNDFQKGDIAEGYSVSREKKESFPLTVTSAQKNPTAFYLCASSGLAGNTGELFFGEGSRLTVL.

This clonotype was seen a few times. The rearrangement joins TRBV6-2 or TRBV6-3 to TRBJ2-5; no clear D. The CDR3 is 13 amino acids. The germline CDR1 and CDR2 sequences are MNHEY and SVGEGT. V lost 3 bases and J 2 bases, leaving 7 bases between the germline ends. CDR3 protein: CASSYVGQETQYF. The DNA for the CDR3 is TGTGCCAGCAGTTATGTGGGACAAGAGACCCAGTACTTC.

This clonotype was observed a handful of times. The V call is TRBV5-1, the J call TRBJ2-7; perhaps TRBD1 as D (5 bases). From germline, CDR1 is SGHRS and CDR2 YFSETQ. V was cut by 0 bases and J by 0 bases, with 13 bases left in between. This CDR3 contains 16 residues. CDR3 in DNA: TGCGCCAGCAGCTTGGCACAGGCCACTGGCTCCTACGAGCAGTACTTC. Encoded protein: CASSLAQATGSYEQYF.

This sequence joins TRBV12-3 or TRBV12-4 and TRBJ2-3, with TRBD2 matching over 9 bases. The CDR3 is 15 residues long. The ends lost 1 base at V and 4 bases at J; junction bases unmatched: 3. CDR3 DNA sequence: TGTGCCAGCAGTTTAGAACTAGCGGGCGCAGATACGCAGTATTTT. It translates to CASSLELAGADTQYF.

This clonotype showed up many times. The V call is TRBV12-3 or TRBV12-4, the J call TRBJ1-2, with D tentatively TRBD1 (5 bases). The CDR3 loop spans 14 amino acids. Deletions cut 8 bases from V and 0 bases from J, with 13 bases between. The CDR3 sequence is CASWPGQANYGYTF. The DNA of the CDR3 is TGTGCCAGCTGGCCAGGACAAGCTAACTATGGCTACACCTTC.

This chain links TRBV10-3 with TRBJ1-1, with TRBD1 identical over 9 bases. With 3 bases clipped from V and 4 bases from J, the junction kept 3 bases outside the gene matches. The CDR3 totals 14 residues. In germline, CDR1 is ENHRY, CDR2 SYGVKD. The CDR3 nucleotides are TGTGCCATCAGTGAACAGGGGGCTGGCACTGAAGCTTTCTTT. It codes for CAISEQGAGTEAFF.

V is TRBV6-2 or TRBV6-3 and J is TRBJ2-7; TRBD2 matches 8 bases. The J segment lost 4 bases and the V segment lost 4 bases, leaving 12 bases of the junction unmatched. This CDR3 has 16 residues. Per the germline V gene, CDR1 is MNHEY and CDR2 is SVGEGT. Here the CDR3 DNA reads TGTGCCAGCAGTTTCCCCCACGGGAGGGATATATACGAGCAGTACTTC. Translated: CASSFPHGRDIYEQYF.

V usage is TRBV20-1 and J usage is TRBJ2-3; 9 bases align to TRBD1. Germline V lookup: CDR1 DFQATT, CDR2 SNEGSKA (reference sequence). V was clipped by 6 bases and J by 4 bases; unmatched bases: 8. The CDR3 is 14 residues long. The CDR3 protein is CSARRTGEPDTQYF. Here the CDR3 DNA reads TGCAGTGCCAGGCGGACAGGGGAACCAGATACGCAGTATTTT.

The gene calls are TRBV20-1 and TRBJ2-7; D not resolved. The CDR3 extends over 13 amino acids. V was shortened by 6 bases and J by 3 bases, with 15 bases between the two germline ends. Germline CDR1 is DFQATT and CDR2 is SNEGSKA (reference sequence). DNA of the CDR3: TGCAGTGCCCCCTCCCACCTTGGCTACGAGCAGTACTTC. Translation: CSAPSHLGYEQYF.

This chain uses TRBV7-9 with TRBJ2-2; D not certain. Trimming took 5 bases from V and 1 from J, leaving 11 bases between them. CDR3 size: 15 residues. Germline lookup yields CDR1 SEHNR and CDR2 FQNEAQ (reference sequence). In DNA, the CDR3 is TGTGCCAGCAGCCCCGGACGCCAGAACACCGGGGAGCTGTTTTTT. Amino acid sequence: CASSPGRQNTGELFF.

The V and J genes are TRBV27 and TRBJ2-3; perhaps TRBD2 as D (6 bases). The CDR3 contains 14 residues. Trimming took off 5 bases at V and 3 bases at J, with 12 bases between the two ends. Germline CDR1 and CDR2: MNHEY and SMNVEV (reference sequence). CDR3 protein: CASSPLGGTDTQYF. The CDR3 bases are TGTGCCAGCAGTCCCCTTGGGGGGACAGATACGCAGTATTTT.

V is TRBV10-2 and J is TRBJ2-7, with D possibly being TRBD1 or TRBD2 (5 bases each). CDR1 and CDR2 from the germline V gene are WSHSY and SAAADI. Trimming stripped 1 base from V and 2 bases from J, with 21 bases between. The length of the CDR3 is 18 residues. CDR3 DNA sequence: TGCGCCAGCAGTGAGTTTTATAGTTCGCAGGGACGTACCTACGAGCAGTACTTC. Translated: CASSEFYSSQGRTYEQYF.

The gene calls are TRBV12-3 or TRBV12-4 and TRBJ1-5, with D perhaps TRBD1 (5 bases). Trimming pared 1 base from V and 6 bases from J, leaving 19 bases between. This CDR3 contains 17 residues. CDR3 protein: CASSLEFPTGLSQPQHF. The CDR3 DNA reads TGTGCCAGCAGTTTAGAATTCCCTACAGGACTGAGTCAGCCCCAGCATTTT.

This chain joins TRBV5-5 and TRBJ2-5; 11 bases agree with TRBD2. Germline CDR1 SGHKS, CDR2 YYEKEE (reference sequence). J gave up 1 base and V 5 bases, and 13 bases lay outside the gene matches. CDR3 length: 18 amino acids. The CDR3 loop is CASSSGTSGGVRQETQYF. In DNA form, the CDR3 reads TGTGCCAGCAGTTCCGGGACTAGCGGTGGAGTACGCCAAGAGACCCAGTACTTC.